This TCR beta chain was sequenced in a study of T-cell memory formation after mild COVID-19. This clonotype was seen at least ten times. 5'RACE primed from the constant segment yielded TCR alpha and TCR beta cDNA libraries bearing sample barcodes and UMIs. TCRdb used MiXCR to reprocess the 5' RACE reads, holding one entry per CDR3 protein. This table holds around 180,000 distinct CDR3 sequences, around 18% found once. There are 16 residues in the CDR3. Germline loops: CDR1 SGHAT, CDR2 FQNNGV. Trimming removed 3 bases from V and 7 bases from J; junction bases left unmatched: 10. This TCR was sampled from a man between 18 and 35 years old who had mild COVID-19 (a few samples of this study predate the infection). Cell type and time point are not known. The rearrangement links TRBV11-2 to TRBJ2-7, with 12 bases lining up with TRBD2. Sequencing was done on a sample of PBMCs or a T cell subset sorted from them (not recorded which). The CDR3 DNA is TGTGCCAGCAGCTTGAACCCTAGCGGGGGGGCCGGTGAGCAGTACTTC. This gives the protein CASSLNPSGGAGEQYF.